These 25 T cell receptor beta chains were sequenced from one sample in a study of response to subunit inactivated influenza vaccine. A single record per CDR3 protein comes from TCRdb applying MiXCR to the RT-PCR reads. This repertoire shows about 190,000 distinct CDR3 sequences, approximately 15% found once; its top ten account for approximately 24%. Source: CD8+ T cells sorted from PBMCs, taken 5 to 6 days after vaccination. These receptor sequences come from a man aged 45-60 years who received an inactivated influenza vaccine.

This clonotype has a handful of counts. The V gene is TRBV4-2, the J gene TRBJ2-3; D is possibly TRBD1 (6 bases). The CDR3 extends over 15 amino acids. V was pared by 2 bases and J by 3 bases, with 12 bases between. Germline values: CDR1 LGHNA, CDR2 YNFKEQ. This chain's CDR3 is CASSQTGTPTDTQYF. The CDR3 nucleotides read TGTGCCAGCAGCCAAACCGGGACACCAACAGATACGCAGTATTTT.

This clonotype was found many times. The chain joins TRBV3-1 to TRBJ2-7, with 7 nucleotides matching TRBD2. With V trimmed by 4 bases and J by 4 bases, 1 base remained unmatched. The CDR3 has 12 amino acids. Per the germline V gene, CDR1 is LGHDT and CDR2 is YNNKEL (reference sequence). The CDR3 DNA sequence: TGTGCCAGCAGCCGCGGGGGTTACGAGCAGTACTTC. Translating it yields CASSRGGYEQYF.

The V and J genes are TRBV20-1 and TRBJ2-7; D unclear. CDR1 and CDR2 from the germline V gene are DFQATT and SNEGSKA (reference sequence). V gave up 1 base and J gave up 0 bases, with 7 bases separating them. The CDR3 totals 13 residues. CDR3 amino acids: CSARGRSSYEQYF. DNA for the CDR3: TGCAGTGCTAGAGGCAGGAGCTCCTACGAGCAGTACTTC.

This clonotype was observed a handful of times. The CDR3 nucleotides are TGTGCCAGCAGCGCGGGGTTTTTTGGCTCCAACACCGGGGAGCTGTTTTTT. Protein sequence: CASSAGFFGSNTGELFF. The chain has TRBV28 and TRBJ2-2; D is perhaps TRBD2 (6 bases). Trimming removed 6 bases at V and 2 bases at J, with 19 bases between. Germline V CDR1 and CDR2: MDHEN, SYDVKM. This CDR3 comprises 17 residues.

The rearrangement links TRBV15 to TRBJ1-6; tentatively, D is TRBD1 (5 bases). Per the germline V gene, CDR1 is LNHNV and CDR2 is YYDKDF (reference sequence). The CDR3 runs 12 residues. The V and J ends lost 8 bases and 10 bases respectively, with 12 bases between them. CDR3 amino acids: CATGTPVSPLHF. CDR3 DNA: TGTGCCACCGGGACTCCAGTCTCACCCCTCCACTTT.

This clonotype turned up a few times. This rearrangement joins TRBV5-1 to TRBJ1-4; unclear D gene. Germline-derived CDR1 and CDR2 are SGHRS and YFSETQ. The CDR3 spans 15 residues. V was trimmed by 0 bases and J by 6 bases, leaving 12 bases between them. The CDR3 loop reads CASSLGAASDEKLFF. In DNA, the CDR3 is TGCGCCAGCAGCTTGGGGGCAGCCTCTGATGAAAAACTGTTTTTT.

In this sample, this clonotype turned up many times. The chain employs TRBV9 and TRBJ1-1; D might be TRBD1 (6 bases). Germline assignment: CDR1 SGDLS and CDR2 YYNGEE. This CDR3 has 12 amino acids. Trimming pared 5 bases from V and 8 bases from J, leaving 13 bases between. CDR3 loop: CASSGGFQEAFF. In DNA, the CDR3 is TGTGCCAGCAGTGGGGGCTTCCAAGAAGCTTTCTTT.

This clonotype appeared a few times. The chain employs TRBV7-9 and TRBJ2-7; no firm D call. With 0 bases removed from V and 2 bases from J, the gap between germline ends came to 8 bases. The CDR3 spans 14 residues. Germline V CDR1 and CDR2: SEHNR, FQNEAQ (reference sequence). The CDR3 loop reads CASSLAGATYEQYF. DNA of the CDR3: TGTGCCAGCAGCTTAGCAGGAGCGACCTACGAGCAGTACTTC.

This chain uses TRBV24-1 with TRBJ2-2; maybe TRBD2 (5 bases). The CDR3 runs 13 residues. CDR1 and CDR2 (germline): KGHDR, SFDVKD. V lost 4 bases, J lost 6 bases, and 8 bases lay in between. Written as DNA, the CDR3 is TGTGCCACCAGTGACACTAGTTCCGGGGAGCTGTTTTTT. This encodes CATSDTSSGELFF.

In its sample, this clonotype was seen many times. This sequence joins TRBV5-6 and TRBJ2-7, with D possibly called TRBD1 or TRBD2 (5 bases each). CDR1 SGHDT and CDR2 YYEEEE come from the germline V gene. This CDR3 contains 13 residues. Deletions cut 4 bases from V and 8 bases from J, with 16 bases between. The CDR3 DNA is TGTGCCAGCAGCAACCGGGACGGATTTCAGCAGTACTTC. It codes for CASSNRDGFQQYF.

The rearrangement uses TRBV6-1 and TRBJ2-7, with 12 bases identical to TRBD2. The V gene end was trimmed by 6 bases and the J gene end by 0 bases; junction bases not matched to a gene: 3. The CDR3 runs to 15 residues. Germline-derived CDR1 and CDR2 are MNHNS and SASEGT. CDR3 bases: TGTGCCAGCAGCCGACTAGCGGGGGCCTCCTACGAGCAGTACTTC. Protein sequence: CASSRLAGASYEQYF.

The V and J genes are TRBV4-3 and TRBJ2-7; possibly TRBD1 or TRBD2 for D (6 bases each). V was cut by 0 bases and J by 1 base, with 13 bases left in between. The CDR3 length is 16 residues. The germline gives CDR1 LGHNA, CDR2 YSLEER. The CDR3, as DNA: TGCGCCAGCAGCCAAGATCCGGGGGCCGAATCCTACGAGCAGTACTTC. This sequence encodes CASSQDPGAESYEQYF.

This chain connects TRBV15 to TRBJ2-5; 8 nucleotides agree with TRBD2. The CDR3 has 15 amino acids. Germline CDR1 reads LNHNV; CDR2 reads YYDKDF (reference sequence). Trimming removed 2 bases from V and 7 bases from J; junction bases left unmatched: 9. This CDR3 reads CATSRRGGAQVTQYF. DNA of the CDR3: TGTGCCACCAGCAGACGGGGGGGGGCCCAGGTGACCCAGTACTTC.

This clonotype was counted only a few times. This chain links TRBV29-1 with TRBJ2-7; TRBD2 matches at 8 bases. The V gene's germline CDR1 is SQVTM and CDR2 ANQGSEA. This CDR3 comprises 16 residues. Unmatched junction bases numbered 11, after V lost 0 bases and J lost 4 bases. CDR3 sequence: CSVEDPTSGSNYEQYF. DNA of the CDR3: TGCAGCGTTGAAGACCCCACCAGCGGGAGTAATTACGAGCAGTACTTC.

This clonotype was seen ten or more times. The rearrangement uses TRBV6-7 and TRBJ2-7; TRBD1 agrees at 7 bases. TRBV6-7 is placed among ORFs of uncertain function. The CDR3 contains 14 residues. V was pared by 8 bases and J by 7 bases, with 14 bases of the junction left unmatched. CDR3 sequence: CASGKDRPCREQYF. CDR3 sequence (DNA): TGTGCCAGCGGAAAGGACAGGCCCTGTAGGGAGCAGTACTTC.

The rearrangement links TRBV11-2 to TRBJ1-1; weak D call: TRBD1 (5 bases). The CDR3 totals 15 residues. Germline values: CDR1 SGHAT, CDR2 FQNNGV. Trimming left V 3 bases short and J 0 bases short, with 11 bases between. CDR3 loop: CASSFGTSLNTEAFF. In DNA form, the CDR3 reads TGTGCCAGCAGCTTCGGGACTTCCCTGAACACTGAAGCTTTCTTT. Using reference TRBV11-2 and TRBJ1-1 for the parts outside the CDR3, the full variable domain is EAGVAQSPRYKIIEKRQSVAFWCNPISGHATLYWYQQILGQGPKLLIQFQNNGVVDDSQLPKDRFSAERLKGVDSTLKIQPAKLEDSAVYLCASSFGTSLNTEAFFGQGTRLTVV.

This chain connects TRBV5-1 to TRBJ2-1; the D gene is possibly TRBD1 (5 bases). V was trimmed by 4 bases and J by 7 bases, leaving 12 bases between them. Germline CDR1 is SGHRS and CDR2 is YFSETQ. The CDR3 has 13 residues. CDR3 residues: CASSQGMGNEQFF. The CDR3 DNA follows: TGCGCCAGCAGCCAGGGTATGGGGAATGAGCAGTTCTTC.

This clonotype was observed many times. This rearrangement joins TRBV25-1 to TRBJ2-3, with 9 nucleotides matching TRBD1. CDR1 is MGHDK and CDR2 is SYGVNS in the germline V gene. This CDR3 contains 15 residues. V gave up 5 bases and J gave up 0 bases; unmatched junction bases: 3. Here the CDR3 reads CASSQGQGSTDTQYF. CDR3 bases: TGTGCCAGCAGTCAGGGACAGGGAAGCACAGATACGCAGTATTTT.

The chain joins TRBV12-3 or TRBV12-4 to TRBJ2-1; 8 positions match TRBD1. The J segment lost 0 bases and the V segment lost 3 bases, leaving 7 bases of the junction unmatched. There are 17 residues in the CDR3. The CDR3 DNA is TGTGCCAGCAGTTTGGATGGACAGGGCGGCTCCTACAATGAGCAGTTCTTC. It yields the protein CASSLDGQGGSYNEQFF.

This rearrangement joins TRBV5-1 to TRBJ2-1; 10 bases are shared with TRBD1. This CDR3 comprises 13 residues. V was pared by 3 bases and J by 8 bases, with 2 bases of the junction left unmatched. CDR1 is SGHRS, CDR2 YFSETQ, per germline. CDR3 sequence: CASSWTGGDEQFF. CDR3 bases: TGCGCCAGCAGCTGGACAGGGGGGGATGAGCAGTTCTTC.

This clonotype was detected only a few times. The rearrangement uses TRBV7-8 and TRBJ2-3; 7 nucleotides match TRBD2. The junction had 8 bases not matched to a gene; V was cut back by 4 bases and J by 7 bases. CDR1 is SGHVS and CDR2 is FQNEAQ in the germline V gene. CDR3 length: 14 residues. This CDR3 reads CASSSGTMANTQYF. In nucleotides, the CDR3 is TGTGCCAGCAGCTCCGGGACTATGGCTAATACGCAGTATTTT.

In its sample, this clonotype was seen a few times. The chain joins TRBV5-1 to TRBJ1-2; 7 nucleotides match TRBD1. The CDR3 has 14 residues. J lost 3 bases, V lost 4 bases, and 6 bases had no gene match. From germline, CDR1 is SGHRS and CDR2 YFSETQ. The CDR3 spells CASSPGDSDYGYTF. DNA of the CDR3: TGCGCCAGCAGCCCCGGGGACAGCGACTATGGCTACACCTTC.

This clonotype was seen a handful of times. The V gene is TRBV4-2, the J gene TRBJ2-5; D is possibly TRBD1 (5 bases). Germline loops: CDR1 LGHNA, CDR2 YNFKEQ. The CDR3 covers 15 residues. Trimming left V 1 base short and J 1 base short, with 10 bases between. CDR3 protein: CASSQGRQSQETQYF. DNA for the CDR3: TGTGCCAGCAGCCAAGGGCGACAGTCCCAAGAGACCCAGTACTTC.

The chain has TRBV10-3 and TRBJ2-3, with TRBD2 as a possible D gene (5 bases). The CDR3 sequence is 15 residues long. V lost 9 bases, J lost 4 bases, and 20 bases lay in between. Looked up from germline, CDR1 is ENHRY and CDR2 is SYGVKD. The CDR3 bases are TGTGCCATGGCCCGGGGTAGATTCAGCGCAGATACGCAGTATTTT. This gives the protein CAMARGRFSADTQYF.

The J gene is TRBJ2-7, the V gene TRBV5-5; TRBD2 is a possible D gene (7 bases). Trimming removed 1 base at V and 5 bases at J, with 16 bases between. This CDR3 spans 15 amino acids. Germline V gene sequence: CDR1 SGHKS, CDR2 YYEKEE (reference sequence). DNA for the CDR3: TGTGCCAGCAGCTTGAGGGGGGGACCTCCTAACGAGCAGTACTTC. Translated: CASSLRGGPPNEQYF.